This TCR beta chain was found in a study of T cell responses to AZD1222 COVID-19 vaccine. Germline-derived CDR1 and CDR2 are ENHRY and SYGVKD. The V and J ends lost 6 bases and 3 bases respectively, with 14 bases between them. The CDR3 length is 14 residues. Clones were read by immunoSEQ multiplex PCR, and TCRdb kept only the in-frame ones, dropping some. The sample yields about 130,000 clones, 85% to 95% seen once. The TCR originated in an adult in good health. The specimen comprised peripheral blood, sampled on day 0 of AZD1222 vaccination. The chain has TRBV10-3 and TRBJ1-1; tentatively, D is TRBD1 (5 bases). CDR3 coding DNA: TGTGCCATCAGACCAGGGAGACCGGACACTGAAGCTTTCTTT. The encoded protein is CAIRPGRPDTEAFF.